This entry lists 11 T cell receptor beta chains sequenced from one sample in a study of response to subunit inactivated influenza vaccine. Via MiXCR, TCRdb re-called the RT-PCR reads, giving one row per CDR3 protein. Among hundreds of thousands of distinct CDR3 sequences listed, roughly 14% were seen once. The starting material was PBMCs from blood, obtained about 12 days after vaccination. The receptor set was obtained from a man over 45 who received an inactivated influenza vaccine.

The sample holds many counts of this clonotype. This rearrangement joins TRBV6-2 or TRBV6-3 to TRBJ2-7, with 7 positions matching TRBD2. This CDR3 has 18 residues. Germline V lookup: CDR1 MNHEY, CDR2 SVGEGT. J was trimmed by 7 bases and V by 8 bases; bases with no gene match: 26. The CDR3 DNA reads TGTGCCAGCCGTCCGGGACTATCAACCTTAAAACTACCGGGTGAGCAGTACTTC. Protein: CASRPGLSTLKLPGEQYF.

This clonotype was detected a few times. The rearrangement uses TRBV28 and TRBJ1-1, with D possibly being TRBD1 (6 bases). Germline V CDR1 and CDR2: MDHEN, SYDVKM. V lost 8 bases to trimming and J lost 0 bases, with 19 bases between them. This CDR3 is 16 amino acids long. The CDR3 reads CASPKASTGMNTEAFF. The CDR3 nucleotides read TGTGCCAGCCCAAAGGCGTCCACAGGGATGAACACTGAAGCTTTCTTT.

This chain uses TRBV10-2 with TRBJ1-1; D is undetermined. V lost 2 bases and J lost 5, with 9 bases in between. This CDR3 has 13 amino acids. Per germline, CDR1 WSHSY and CDR2 SAAADI. CDR3 in DNA: TGCGCCAGCAGTGAGGCCCGCGGGACTGAAGCTTTCTTT. Its protein is CASSEARGTEAFF.

Only a few counts were recorded for this clonotype. The V and J genes are TRBV7-9 and TRBJ2-7, with D unresolved. V was pared by 6 bases and J by 3 bases, with 9 bases between. The CDR3 has 12 amino acids. From germline, CDR1 is SEHNR and CDR2 FQNEAQ (reference sequence). The CDR3 DNA follows: TGTGCCAGCAGTCGAAGTAACTACGAGCAGTACTTC. Translated: CASSRSNYEQYF.

This clonotype was found many times. The V and J genes are TRBV20-1 and TRBJ2-3, with 13 bases aligning to TRBD2. This CDR3 is built from 16 residues. Germline V gene sequence: CDR1 DFQATT, CDR2 SNEGSKA (reference sequence). Trimming took 0 bases from V and 2 from J; bases not matched to a gene: 2. The CDR3 here is CSAREGLAGDTDTQYF. CDR3 sequence (DNA): TGCAGTGCTAGAGAAGGACTAGCGGGAGACACAGATACGCAGTATTTT.

V gene TRBV5-6 combines with J gene TRBJ2-1; TRBD1 is a possible D gene (5 bases). The CDR3 sequence is 14 residues long. Between the trimmed V and J ends, which lost 3 bases and 5 bases, there was a span of 12 bases. Germline CDR1 is SGHDT and CDR2 is YYEEEE. The CDR3 sequence: CASSSTLRDNEQFF. Here the CDR3 DNA reads TGTGCCAGCAGCTCGACACTCAGGGACAATGAGCAGTTCTTC. Full variable domain (remainder filled in from reference TRBV5-6 and TRBJ2-1): DAGVTQSPTHLIKTRGQQVTLRCSPKSGHDTVSWYQQALGQGPQFIFQYYEEEERQRGNFPDRFSGHQFPNYSSELNVNALLLGDSALYLCASSSTLRDNEQFFGPGTRLTVL.

This chain uses TRBV18 with TRBJ2-1; D might be TRBD1 or TRBD2, each matching 5 bases. The CDR3 is 16 residues long. Germline values: CDR1 KGHSH, CDR2 LQKENI. The V gene lost 2 bases and the J gene lost 2 bases, with 13 bases spanning the gap. CDR3 sequence reads: CASSPFVKGPYNEQFF. In DNA, the CDR3 is TGTGCCAGCTCACCATTTGTAAAGGGACCCTACAATGAGCAGTTCTTC. Variable domain in full (rest from reference TRBV18 and TRBJ2-1): NAGVMQNPRHLVRRRGQEARLRCSPMKGHSHVYWYRQLPEEGLKFMVYLQKENIIDESGMPKERFSAEFPKEGPSILRIQQVVRGDSAAYFCASSPFVKGPYNEQFFGPGTRLTVL.

CDR3: CASSLGTGTGGLFF. As DNA, the CDR3 is TGTGCCAGCAGTTTAGGGACGGGGACAGGGGGCCTGTTTTTT. The J gene is TRBJ2-2, the V gene TRBV27, with TRBD1 identical over 12 bases. The V gene end was trimmed by 2 bases and the J gene end by 14 bases; junction bases not matched to a gene: 6. In germline, CDR1 is MNHEY, CDR2 SMNVEV (reference sequence). This CDR3 has 14 residues.

The V gene is TRBV3-1, the J gene TRBJ2-7; TRBD1 is a possible D gene (5 bases). CDR1 LGHDT and CDR2 YNNKEL come from the germline V gene (reference sequence). The CDR3 is 15 amino acids. Trimming took off 2 bases at V and 5 bases at J, with 16 bases between the two ends. CDR3 residues: CASSQQVSWTHEQYF. The CDR3 DNA is TGTGCCAGCAGCCAACAGGTCTCTTGGACACACGAGCAGTACTTC.

This clonotype has only a few counts. The chain is built from TRBV6-5 and TRBJ1-5, with a possible D match to TRBD1 (5 bases). This CDR3 is built from 13 residues. Germline lookup yields CDR1 MNHEY and CDR2 SVGAGI. V was clipped by 4 bases and J by 7 bases, with 11 bases between them. CDR3 nucleotides: TGTGCCAGCAGTTTAATGGGGGAACAGCCCCAGCATTTT. Protein: CASSLMGEQPQHF.

This rearrangement joins TRBV19 to TRBJ1-4; D not resolved. The CDR3 length is 12 residues. V lost 5 bases, J lost 7 bases, and 8 bases lay in between. Germline CDR1 reads LNHDA; CDR2 reads SQIVND (reference sequence). CDR3 in amino acids: CASSFAVEKLFF. CDR3 bases: TGTGCCAGTAGTTTCGCGGTTGAAAAACTGTTTTTT.